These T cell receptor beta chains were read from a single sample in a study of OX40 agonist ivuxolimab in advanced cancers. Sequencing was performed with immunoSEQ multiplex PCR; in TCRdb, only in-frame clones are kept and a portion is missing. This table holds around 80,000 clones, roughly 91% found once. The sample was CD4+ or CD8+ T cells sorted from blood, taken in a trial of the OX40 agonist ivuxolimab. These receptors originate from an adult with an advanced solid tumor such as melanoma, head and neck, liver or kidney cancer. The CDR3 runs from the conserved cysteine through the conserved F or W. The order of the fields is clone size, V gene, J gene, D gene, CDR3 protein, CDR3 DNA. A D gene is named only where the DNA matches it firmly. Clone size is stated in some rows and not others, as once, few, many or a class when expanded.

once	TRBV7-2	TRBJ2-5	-	CASSLVVTPKETQYF	TGTGCCAGCAGCTTAGTGGTGACACCAAAAGAGACCCAGTACTTC
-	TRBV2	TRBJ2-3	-	CASSAGGATDTQYF	TGTGCCAGCAGTGCCGGTGGGGCCACAGATACGCAGTATTTT
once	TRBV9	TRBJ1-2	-	CASSEQDAYGYTF	TGTGCCAGCAGCGAACAGGATGCCTATGGCTACACCTTC
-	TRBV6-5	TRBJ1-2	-	CASSAGTAGNYGYTF	TGTGCCAGCAGTGCCGGGACCGCGGGGAACTATGGCTACACCTTC
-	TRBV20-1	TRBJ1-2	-	CSVQKGKGYTF	TGCAGTGTTCAGAAAGGGAAGGGCTACACCTTC
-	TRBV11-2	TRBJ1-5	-	CASSLTGSGNQPQHF	TGTGCCAGCAGTCTCACAGGGTCGGGCAATCAGCCCCAGCATTTT
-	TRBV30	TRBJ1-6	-	CAWQQVPNSPLHF	TGTGCCTGGCAACAGGTCCCTAATTCACCCCTCCACTTT
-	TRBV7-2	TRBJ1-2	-	CASSLEYGYTF	TGTGCCAGCAGCTTAGAGTATGGCTACACCTTC
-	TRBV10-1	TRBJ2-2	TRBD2	CASRLAGNTGELFF	TGCGCCAGCCGACTAGCGGGGAACACCGGGGAGCTGTTTTTT
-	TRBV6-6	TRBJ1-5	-	CASRLPGERQPQHF	TGTGCCAGCAGGTTACCGGGGGAGAGGCAGCCCCAGCATTTT
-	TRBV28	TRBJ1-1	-	CASSLGTLNTEAFF	TGTGCCAGCAGTTTGGGGACGCTGAACACTGAAGCTTTCTTT
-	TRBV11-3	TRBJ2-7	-	CASSLSSVYEQYF	TGTGCCAGCAGCTTATCGTCCGTCTACGAGCAGTACTTC
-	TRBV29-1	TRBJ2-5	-	CSVGRPGGETQYF	TGCAGCGTTGGCAGGCCTGGGGGAGAGACCCAGTACTTC
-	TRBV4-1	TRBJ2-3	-	CASSQELHTDTQYF	TGCGCCAGCAGCCAAGAACTTCACACAGATACGCAGTATTTT
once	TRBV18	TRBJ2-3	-	CASSPVRGNTDTQYF	TGTGCCAGCTCACCGGTCAGGGGTAACACAGATACGCAGTATTTT
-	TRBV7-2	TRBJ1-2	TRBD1	CASSLNPGQGARSGYTF	TGTGCCAGCAGCTTAAACCCGGGACAGGGGGCCAGAAGTGGCTACACCTTC
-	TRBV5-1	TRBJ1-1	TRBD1	CASSLSDRAYTEAFF	TGCGCCAGCAGCTTGTCGGACAGGGCCTACACTGAAGCTTTCTTT
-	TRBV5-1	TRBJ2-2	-	CASSLWDGPTGELFF	TGCGCCAGCAGCCTTTGGGACGGTCCCACCGGGGAGCTGTTTTTT
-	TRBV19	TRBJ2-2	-	CASSIGRYGELFF	TGTGCCAGTAGTATCGGCCGGTACGGGGAGCTGTTTTTT
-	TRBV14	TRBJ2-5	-	CASSPRRRQETQYF	TGTGCCAGCAGCCCTCGGCGGAGGCAAGAGACCCAGTACTTC
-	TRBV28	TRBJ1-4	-	CASTGGEKLFF	TGTGCCAGCACCGGCGGGGAAAAACTGTTTTTT
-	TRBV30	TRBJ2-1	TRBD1	CAWGGDRPYNEQFF	TGTGCCTGGGGAGGGGACAGGCCCTACAATGAGCAGTTCTTC
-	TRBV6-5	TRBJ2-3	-	CASGEADTQYF	TGTGCCAGCGGGGAGGCGGATACGCAGTATTTT
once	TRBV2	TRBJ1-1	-	CASSQQANTEAFF	TGTGCCAGCAGCCAACAGGCGAACACTGAAGCTTTCTTT
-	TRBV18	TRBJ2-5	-	CASSPINGYRETQYF	TGTGCCAGCTCACCAATAAACGGGTACCGGGAGACCCAGTACTTC
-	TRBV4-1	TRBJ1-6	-	CASSQTGDNSPLHF	TGCGCCAGCAGCCAGACAGGAGATAATTCACCCCTCCACTTT
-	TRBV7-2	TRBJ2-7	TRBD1	CASSLGRRGLGEQYF	TGTGCCAGCAGCTTAGGTAGAAGGGGGCTGGGTGAGCAGTACTTC
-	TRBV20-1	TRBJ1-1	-	CSARTVEAFF	TGCAGTGCTCGGACAGTTGAAGCTTTCTTT
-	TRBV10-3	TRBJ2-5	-	CAMTGIQETQYF	TGTGCCATGACAGGAATCCAAGAGACCCAGTACTTC
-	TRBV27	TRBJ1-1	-	CASSPGTEAFF	TGTGCCAGCAGTCCGGGGACTGAAGCTTTCTTT
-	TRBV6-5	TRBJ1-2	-	CASSYSRSGQSYGYTF	TGTGCCAGCAGTTACTCGAGGTCGGGGCAGTCCTATGGCTACACCTTC
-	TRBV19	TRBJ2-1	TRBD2	CASSPRGGFHNEQFF	TGTGCCAGTAGCCCCCGGGGGGGGTTTCACAATGAGCAGTTCTTC
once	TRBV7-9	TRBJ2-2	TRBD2	CASSLAGLAGSNTGELFF	TGTGCCAGCAGTCTAGCGGGACTAGCGGGTTCGAACACCGGGGAGCTGTTTTTT
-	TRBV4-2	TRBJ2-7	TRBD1	CASSQVPLGQAIGEQYF	TGTGCCAGCAGCCAGGTACCCCTGGGACAGGCGATAGGGGAGCAGTACTTC